This record concerns one T cell receptor beta chain sequence. These data originate in a study of blood T cell repertoires in COVID-19. Study-level background: The cDNA or gDNA used as material had been derived from T cells, B-cell-depleted T cells, or PBMCs.

Measured with immunoSEQ multiplex PCR; TCRdb has only the in-frame clones, and not every one. The sample lists about 78,000 clones, 60% to 80% occurring once. The clonotype originates from a human donor in a cohort sampled during active COVID-19. Sample: peripheral blood.

CDR3 protein: CASSALADYTDTQYF. The CDR3, as DNA: TGTGCCAGCAGCGCCCTAGCGGACTACACAGATACGCAGTATTTT. The J gene is TRBJ2-3, the V gene TRBV9; 7 bases fit TRBD2. The CDR3 consists of 15 residues. Looked up from germline, CDR1 is SGDLS and CDR2 is YYNGEE. V dropped 3 bases and J dropped 2; count of bases not matched to a gene: 6.